This passage covers 26 T cell receptor beta chains from one sample sequenced in a study of cytomegalovirus exposure and HLA in healthy donors. PCR involved 60 Vbeta and 13 Jbeta primers. Using immunoSEQ multiplex PCR, the repertoire was profiled, and TCRdb retains in-frame clones only, with some absent. The repertoire consists of over 120,000 clones, with 65% to 80% occurring once and the leading ten covering approximately 4%. Sequenced material: PBMCs. These receptors were collected from a male donor in good health and CMV-seronegative.

This CDR3 reads CASSFGPSYEQYF. As DNA, the CDR3 is TGTGCCAGCAGTTTCGGTCCATCCTACGAGCAGTACTTC. V gene TRBV27 combines with J gene TRBJ2-7; D unclear. The CDR3 runs 13 residues. The germline CDR1 and CDR2 sequences are MNHEY and SMNVEV (reference sequence). The V gene lost 3 bases and the J gene lost 1 base, with 7 bases spanning the gap.

V usage is TRBV18 and J usage is TRBJ2-2; D gene ambiguous. Germline V gene lookup returns CDR1 KGHSH and CDR2 LQKENI. V was pared by 3 bases and J by 9 bases, with 5 bases between. There are 11 residues in the CDR3. DNA for the CDR3: TGTGCCAGCTCACCTAATTGGGAGCTGTTTTTT. Its translation is CASSPNWELFF.

This chain links TRBV7-2 with TRBJ2-1, with 10 bases lining up with TRBD1. The junction had 11 bases not matched to a gene; V was cut back by 1 base and J by 5 bases. CDR3 length: 18 residues. From germline, CDR1 is SGHTA and CDR2 FQGNSA. As DNA, the CDR3 is TGTGCCAGCAGCTTAGTACCTCGCCCCGGGACAGGGGACAATGAGCAGTTCTTC. Translating gives CASSLVPRPGTGDNEQFF.

The rearrangement uses TRBV9 and TRBJ1-2; D not certain. V was cut by 1 base and J by 4 bases, with 11 bases left in between. This CDR3 is built from 14 residues. CDR1 is SGDLS, CDR2 YYNGEE, per germline. This chain's CDR3 is CASSVTAMGYGYTF. The CDR3 nucleotides read TGTGCCAGCAGCGTAACAGCTATGGGCTATGGCTACACCTTC.

The rearrangement links TRBV13 to TRBJ2-3; 8 bases line up with TRBD2. V shed 3 bases and J 0 bases; nucleotides not matched to a gene: 14. CDR1 is PRHDT, CDR2 FYEKMQ, per germline (reference sequence). This CDR3 spans 19 amino acids. The CDR3 bases are TGTGCCAGCAGCTTCGGACTAGCCGACGCCGCCACTAGCACAGATACGCAGTATTTT. Residues: CASSFGLADAATSTDTQYF.

This clone has only a few counts. This chain joins TRBV7-8 and TRBJ1-1, with D unclear. Germline V gene lookup returns CDR1 SGHVS and CDR2 FQNEAQ. V gave up 3 bases and J gave up 4 bases, with 6 bases separating them. The CDR3 has 12 residues. The CDR3 here is CASSFLFTEAFF. CDR3 DNA sequence: TGTGCCAGCAGCTTCCTTTTCACTGAAGCTTTCTTT.

This clone was seen once. The rearrangement links TRBV4-1 to TRBJ2-7; 8 bases map to TRBD2. This CDR3 is built from 17 residues. Per the germline V gene, CDR1 is MGHRA and CDR2 is YSYEKL. The V gene end was trimmed by 0 bases and the J gene end by 3 bases; junction bases not matched to a gene: 10. DNA for the CDR3: TGCGCCAGCAGCCAAGAGGGGAAGGGCGGGGGGATCTACGAGCAGTACTTC. Residues: CASSQEGKGGGIYEQYF.

The chain is built from TRBV18 and TRBJ1-1; 9 bases agree with TRBD1. The CDR3 has 16 amino acids. The junction had 9 bases not matched to a gene; V was cut back by 2 bases and J by 5 bases. Germline values: CDR1 KGHSH, CDR2 LQKENI. The chain's CDR3 is CASSPSGGQGGTEAFF. The CDR3 DNA follows: TGTGCCAGCTCACCATCGGGGGGACAGGGCGGTACTGAAGCTTTCTTT.

The chain carries TRBV4-1 and TRBJ1-5, with 8 bases matching TRBD1. V was clipped by 6 bases and J by 5 bases; unmatched bases: 18. The germline gives CDR1 MGHRA, CDR2 YSYEKL. The CDR3 spans 18 residues. The chain's CDR3 is CASRLGVGRGRFDQPQHF. CDR3 coding DNA: TGCGCCAGCAGGCTCGGGGTGGGCAGGGGGCGGTTCGATCAGCCCCAGCATTTT.

The chain has TRBV30 and TRBJ2-1; perhaps TRBD2 as D (6 bases). CDR1 is GTSNPN and CDR2 is SVGIG in the germline V gene (reference sequence). The V and J ends lost 0 bases and 2 bases respectively, with 11 bases between them. The CDR3 is 15 residues long. CDR3 coding DNA: TGTGCCTGGAGTGTCGCGGGAAACACCTACAATGAGCAGTTCTTC. Amino acid sequence: CAWSVAGNTYNEQFF.

The chain links TRBV28 to TRBJ1-2; D is possibly TRBD1 (6 bases). The CDR3 is 14 amino acids. Per the germline V gene, CDR1 is MDHEN and CDR2 is SYDVKM. V was clipped by 2 bases and J by 7 bases, with 14 bases between them. CDR3 sequence reads: CASSLTGTYGGYTF. The DNA of the CDR3 is TGTGCCAGCAGTTTAACAGGGACGTACGGTGGCTACACCTTC.

The chain couples TRBV19 to TRBJ1-2; no reliable D call. The length of the CDR3 is 14 residues. V was clipped by 7 bases and J by 2 bases, with 14 bases between them. Germline-derived CDR1 and CDR2 are LNHDA and SQIVND (reference sequence). The CDR3 loop is CASTESMGNYGYTF. The CDR3 DNA reads as TGTGCCAGTACCGAAAGCATGGGCAACTATGGCTACACCTTC.

The count of this clone is one. The V call is TRBV10-3, the J call TRBJ2-7; TRBD2 matches 9 bases. CDR1 ENHRY and CDR2 SYGVKD come from the germline V gene. V gave up 3 bases and J gave up 3 bases; unmatched junction bases: 6. The CDR3 spans 15 residues. The CDR3 spells CAISDPSGVVYEQYF. CDR3 nucleotides: TGTGCCATCAGTGACCCTAGCGGGGTTGTCTACGAGCAGTACTTC.

This clone was seen only once. The chain is built from TRBV9 and TRBJ2-7; 7 nucleotides align to TRBD1. Trimming removed 4 bases from V and 0 bases from J; junction bases left unmatched: 4. The germline gives CDR1 SGDLS, CDR2 YYNGEE. The CDR3 sequence is 14 residues long. CDR3 DNA sequence: TGTGCCAGCAGCACCTGGGACAGCTCCTACGAGCAGTACTTC. It specifies CASSTWDSSYEQYF.

This clone was observed a handful of times. The rearrangement joins TRBV6-5 to TRBJ1-1; TRBD1 might be the D (6 bases). CDR3 length: 15 residues. Trimming took off 2 bases at V and 13 bases at J, with 23 bases between the two ends. CDR1 and CDR2 from the germline V gene are MNHEY and SVGAGI. CDR3 bases: TGTGCCAGCAGTTACGCCGGGACACAAGCTCCTGTAAGTTTCTTT. Amino acid sequence: CASSYAGTQAPVSFF.

This chain joins TRBV5-4 and TRBJ2-5; 7 bases match TRBD2. Germline loops: CDR1 SGHNT, CDR2 YYREEE (reference sequence). The CDR3 runs 17 residues. V was clipped by 0 bases and J by 4 bases; unmatched bases: 12. The CDR3 bases are TGTGCCAGCAGCTTGGCCAAGGGACTACCCACCCGAGAGACCCAGTACTTC. Its protein product is CASSLAKGLPTRETQYF.

This clone showed up just a few times. This sequence joins TRBV19 and TRBJ1-2, with 7 positions matching TRBD1. The CDR3 consists of 13 residues. CDR1 and CDR2 from the germline V gene are LNHDA and SQIVND (reference sequence). V trimming: 6 bases; J trimming: 5 bases; junction bases outside the gene matches: 6. The CDR3 is CASSLDRAYGYTF. The CDR3 DNA follows: TGTGCCAGTAGCCTCGACAGGGCATATGGCTACACCTTC.

This clone was counted a few times. The chain recombines TRBV19 with TRBJ2-7; TRBD2 matches at 9 bases. With 5 bases clipped from V and 5 bases from J, the junction kept 10 bases outside the gene matches. The V gene's germline CDR1 is LNHDA and CDR2 SQIVND (reference sequence). The CDR3 runs to 15 residues. The DNA for the CDR3 is TGTGCCAGTAGTTCTCAAGCGGGAGGAGGCGACGAGCAGTACTTC. As protein: CASSSQAGGGDEQYF. Full variable domain (remainder filled in from reference TRBV19 and TRBJ2-7): DGGITQSPKYLFRKEGQNVTLSCEQNLNHDAMYWYRQDPGQGLRLIYYSQIVNDFQKGDIAEGYSVSREKKESFPLTVTSAQKNPTAFYLCASSSQAGGGDEQYFGPGTRLTVT.

The chain employs TRBV29-1 and TRBJ2-1, with a weak D call TRBD2 (5 bases). In germline, CDR1 is SQVTM, CDR2 ANQGSEA. Trimming pared 3 bases from V and 6 bases from J, leaving 15 bases between. CDR3 size: 14 residues. The CDR3 protein is CSVDGVEVFNEQFF. The DNA for the CDR3 is TGCAGCGTTGACGGGGTCGAAGTTTTCAATGAGCAGTTCTTC.

The chain uses TRBV2 and TRBJ2-5, with D possibly matching TRBD2 (5 bases). Judging by the DNA end, TRBJ2-7 fits better; the J call may be wrong. This CDR3 has 13 amino acids. Per the germline V gene, CDR1 is SNHLY and CDR2 is FYNNEI. This chain's CDR3 is CASSGLLSYEQYF. In DNA form, the CDR3 reads TGTGCCAGCAGCGGACTTCTCTCCTACGAGCAGTACTTC.

The chain links TRBV27 to TRBJ2-3; D not resolved. Germline V lookup: CDR1 MNHEY, CDR2 SMNVEV (reference sequence). This CDR3 region has 14 residues. Trimming removed 6 bases from V and 0 bases from J, with 10 bases in between. The CDR3 loop reads CASSLAVSTDTQYF. For the CDR3, the DNA is TGTGCCAGCAGCTTGGCGGTTAGCACAGATACGCAGTATTTT.

V is TRBV27 and J is TRBJ2-5; possibly TRBD2 for D (6 bases). V was clipped by 8 bases and J by 3 bases, with 22 bases between them. This CDR3 has 16 residues. The germline gives CDR1 MNHEY, CDR2 SMNVEV (reference sequence). CDR3 protein: CASRQPGGVGEETQYF. CDR3 nucleotides: TGTGCCAGCCGCCAACCGGGCGGGGTAGGAGAAGAGACCCAGTACTTC.

This chain links TRBV9 with TRBJ2-4; 11 positions agree with TRBD1. Germline V gene lookup returns CDR1 SGDLS and CDR2 YYNGEE. The CDR3 extends over 16 amino acids. The ends lost 4 bases at V and 5 bases at J; junction bases unmatched: 8. In DNA form, the CDR3 reads TGTGCCAGCAGCAAGGACAGGGGGCGGTCACAAAACATTCAGTACTTC. This gives the protein CASSKDRGRSQNIQYF.

In this sample, this clone turned up a few times. The rearrangement uses TRBV19 and TRBJ1-6; the match to TRBD1 covers 8 bases. V lost 4 bases, J lost 10 bases, and 6 bases stayed unmatched. The CDR3 is 14 residues long. CDR1 and CDR2 (germline): LNHDA, SQIVND (reference sequence). The CDR3 sequence is CASSRGRGQSPLHF. CDR3 nucleotides: TGTGCCAGTAGTAGAGGCAGGGGGCAATCACCCCTCCACTTT.

The chain employs TRBV5-1 and TRBJ2-7; 9 bases are shared with TRBD1. Germline V lookup: CDR1 SGHRS, CDR2 YFSETQ. This CDR3 has 14 amino acids. V gave up 4 bases and J gave up 2 bases; unmatched junction bases: 4. CDR3 in amino acids: CASSRGQGAYEQYF. In DNA form, the CDR3 reads TGCGCCAGCAGCCGGGGACAGGGAGCCTACGAGCAGTACTTC.

V usage is TRBV7-9 and J usage is TRBJ1-1; D is unclear. Between the trimmed V and J ends, which lost 4 bases and 4 bases, there was a span of 10 bases. Germline lookup yields CDR1 SEHNR and CDR2 FQNEAQ (reference sequence). The CDR3 is 13 residues long. As DNA, the CDR3 is TGTGCCAGCAGCTCCGGTGTCGTCACTGAAGCTTTCTTT. It translates to CASSSGVVTEAFF.